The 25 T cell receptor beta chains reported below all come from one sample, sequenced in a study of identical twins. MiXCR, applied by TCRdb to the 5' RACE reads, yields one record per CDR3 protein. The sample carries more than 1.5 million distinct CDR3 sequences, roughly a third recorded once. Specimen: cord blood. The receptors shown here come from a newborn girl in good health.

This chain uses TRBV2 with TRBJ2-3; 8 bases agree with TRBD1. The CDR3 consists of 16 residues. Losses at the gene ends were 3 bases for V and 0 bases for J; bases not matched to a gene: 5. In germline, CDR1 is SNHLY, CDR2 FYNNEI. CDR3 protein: CASSDRGQASTDTQYF. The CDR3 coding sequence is TGTGCCAGCAGTGATAGGGGACAGGCTAGCACAGATACGCAGTATTTT.

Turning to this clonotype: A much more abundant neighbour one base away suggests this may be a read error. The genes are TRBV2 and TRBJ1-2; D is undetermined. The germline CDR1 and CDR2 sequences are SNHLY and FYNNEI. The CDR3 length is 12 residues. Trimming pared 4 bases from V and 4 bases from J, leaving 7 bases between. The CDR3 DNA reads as TGTGCCAGCAGTGCACAGTCCTATGGCTACACCTTC. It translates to CASSAQSYGYTF.

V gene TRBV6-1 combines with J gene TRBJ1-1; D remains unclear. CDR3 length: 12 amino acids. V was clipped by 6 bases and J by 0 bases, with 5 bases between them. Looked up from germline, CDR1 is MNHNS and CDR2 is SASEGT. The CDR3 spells CASRIMNTEAFF. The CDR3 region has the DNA TGTGCCAGCAGGATTATGAACACTGAAGCTTTCTTT.

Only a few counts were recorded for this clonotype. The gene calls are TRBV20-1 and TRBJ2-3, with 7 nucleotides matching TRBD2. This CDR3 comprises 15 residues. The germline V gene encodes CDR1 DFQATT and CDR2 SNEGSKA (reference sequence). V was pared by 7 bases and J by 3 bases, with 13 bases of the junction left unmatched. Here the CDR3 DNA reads TGCAGTGAAGAGAGGGCCGGGAGGTTAACAGATACGCAGTATTTT. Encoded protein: CSEERAGRLTDTQYF.

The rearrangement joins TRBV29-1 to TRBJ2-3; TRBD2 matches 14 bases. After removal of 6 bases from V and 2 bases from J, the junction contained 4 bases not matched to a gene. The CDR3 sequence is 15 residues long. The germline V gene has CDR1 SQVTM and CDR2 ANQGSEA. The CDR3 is CSVGGLAGVTDTQYF. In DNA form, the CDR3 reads TGCAGCGTGGGGGGACTAGCGGGAGTCACAGATACGCAGTATTTT.

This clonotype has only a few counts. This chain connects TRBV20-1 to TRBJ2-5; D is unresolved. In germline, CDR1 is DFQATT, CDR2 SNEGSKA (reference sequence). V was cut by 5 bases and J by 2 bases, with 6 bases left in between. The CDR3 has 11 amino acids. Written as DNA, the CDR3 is TGCAGTGCTGAACATCAAGAGACCCAGTACTTC. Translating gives CSAEHQETQYF.

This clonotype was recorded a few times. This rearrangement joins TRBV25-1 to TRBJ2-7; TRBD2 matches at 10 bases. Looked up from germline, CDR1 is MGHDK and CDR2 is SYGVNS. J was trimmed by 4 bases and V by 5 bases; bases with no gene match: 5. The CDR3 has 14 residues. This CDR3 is CASSRTSGQYEQYF. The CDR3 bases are TGTGCCAGCAGTAGGACTAGCGGCCAGTACGAGCAGTACTTC.

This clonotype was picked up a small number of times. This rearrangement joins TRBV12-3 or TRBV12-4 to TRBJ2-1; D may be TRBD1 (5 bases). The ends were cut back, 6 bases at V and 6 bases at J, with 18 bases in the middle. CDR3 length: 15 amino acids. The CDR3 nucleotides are TGTGCCAGCAGGTTTACGAGACAGATCCTCAATGAGCAGTTCTTC. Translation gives CASRFTRQILNEQFF.

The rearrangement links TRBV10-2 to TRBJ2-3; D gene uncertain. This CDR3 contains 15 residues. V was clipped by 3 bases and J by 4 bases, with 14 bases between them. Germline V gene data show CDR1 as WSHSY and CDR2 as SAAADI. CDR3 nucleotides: TGCGCCAGCAGTGATCCAAGTCGCACCTCAGATACGCAGTATTTT. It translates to CASSDPSRTSDTQYF.

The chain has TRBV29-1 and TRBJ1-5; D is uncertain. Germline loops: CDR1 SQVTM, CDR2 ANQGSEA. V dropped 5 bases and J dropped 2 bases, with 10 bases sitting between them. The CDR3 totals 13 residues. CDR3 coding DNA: TGCAGCGTTCGTATCCAGGGCAATCAGCCCCAGCATTTT. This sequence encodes CSVRIQGNQPQHF.

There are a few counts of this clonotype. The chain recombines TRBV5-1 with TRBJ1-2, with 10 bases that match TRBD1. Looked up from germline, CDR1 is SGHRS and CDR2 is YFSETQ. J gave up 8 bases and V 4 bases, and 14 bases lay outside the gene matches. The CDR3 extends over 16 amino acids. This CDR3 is CASSPTSTGTGVGYTF. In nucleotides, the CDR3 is TGCGCCAGCAGCCCTACCTCCACCGGGACAGGGGTCGGCTACACCTTC.

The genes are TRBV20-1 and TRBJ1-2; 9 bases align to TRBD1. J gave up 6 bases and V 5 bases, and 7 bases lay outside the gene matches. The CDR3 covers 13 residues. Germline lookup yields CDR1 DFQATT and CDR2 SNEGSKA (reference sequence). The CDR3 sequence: CSAGTGSIHGYTF. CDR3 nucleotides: TGCAGTGCTGGGACAGGGAGTATCCATGGCTACACCTTC.

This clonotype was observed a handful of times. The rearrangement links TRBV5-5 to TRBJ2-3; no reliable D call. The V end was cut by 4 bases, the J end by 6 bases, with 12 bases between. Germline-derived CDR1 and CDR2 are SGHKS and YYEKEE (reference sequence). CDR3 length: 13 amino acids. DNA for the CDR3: TGTGCCAGCAGCCCCAATCCTGGGGATACGCAGTATTTT. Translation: CASSPNPGDTQYF. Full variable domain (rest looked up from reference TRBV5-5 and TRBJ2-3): DAGVTQSPTHLIKTRGQQVTLRCSPISGHKSVSWYQQVLGQGPQFIFQYYEKEERGRGNFPDRFSARQFPNYSSELNVNALLLGDSALYLCASSPNPGDTQYFGPGTRLTVL.

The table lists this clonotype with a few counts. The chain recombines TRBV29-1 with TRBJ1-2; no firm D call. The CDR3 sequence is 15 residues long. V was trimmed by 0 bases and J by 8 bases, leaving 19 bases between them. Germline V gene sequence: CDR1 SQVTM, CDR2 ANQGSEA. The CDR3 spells CSVEDRMGQSRGYTF. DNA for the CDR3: TGCAGCGTTGAAGATCGAATGGGCCAAAGTCGGGGCTACACCTTC.

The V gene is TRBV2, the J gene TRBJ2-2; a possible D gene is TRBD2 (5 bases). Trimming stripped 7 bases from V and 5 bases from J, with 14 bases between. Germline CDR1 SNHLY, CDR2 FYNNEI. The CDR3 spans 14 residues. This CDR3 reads CASTGRTGTGELFF. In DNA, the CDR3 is TGTGCCAGCACGGGGAGAACGGGAACCGGGGAGCTGTTTTTT.

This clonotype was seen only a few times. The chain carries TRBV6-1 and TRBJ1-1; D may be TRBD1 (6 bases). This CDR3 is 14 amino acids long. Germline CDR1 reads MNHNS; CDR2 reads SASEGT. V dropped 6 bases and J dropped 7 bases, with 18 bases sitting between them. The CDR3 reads CASSLAGTLDEAFF. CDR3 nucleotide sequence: TGTGCCAGCAGCCTCGCCGGGACATTAGATGAAGCTTTCTTT.

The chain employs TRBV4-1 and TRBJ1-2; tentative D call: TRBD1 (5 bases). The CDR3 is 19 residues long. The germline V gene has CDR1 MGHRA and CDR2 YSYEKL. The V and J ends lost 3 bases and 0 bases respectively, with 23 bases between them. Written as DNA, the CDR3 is TGCGCCAGCAGCCACACACGGGGACTCCTTATGTCCCCTAACTATGGCTACACCTTC. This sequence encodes CASSHTRGLLMSPNYGYTF.

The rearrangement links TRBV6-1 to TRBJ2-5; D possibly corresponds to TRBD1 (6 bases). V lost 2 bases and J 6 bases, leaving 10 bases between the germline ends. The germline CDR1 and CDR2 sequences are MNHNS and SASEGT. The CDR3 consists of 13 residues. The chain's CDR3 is CASSELQGQTQYF. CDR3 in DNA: TGTGCCAGCAGTGAATTACAGGGCCAGACCCAGTACTTC.

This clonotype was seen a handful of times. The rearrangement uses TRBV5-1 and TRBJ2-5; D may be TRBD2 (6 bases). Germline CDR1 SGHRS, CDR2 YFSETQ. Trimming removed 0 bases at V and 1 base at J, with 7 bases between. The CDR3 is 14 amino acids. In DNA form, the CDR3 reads TGCGCCAGCAGCTTGGGGGAGGTCCAAGAGACCCAGTACTTC. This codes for CASSLGEVQETQYF. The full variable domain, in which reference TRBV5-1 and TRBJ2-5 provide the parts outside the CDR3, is KAGVTQTPRYLIKTRGQQVTLSCSPISGHRSVSWYQQTPGQGLQFLFEYFSETQRNKGNFPGRFSGRQFSNSRSEMNVSTLELGDSALYLCASSLGEVQETQYFGPGTRLLVL.

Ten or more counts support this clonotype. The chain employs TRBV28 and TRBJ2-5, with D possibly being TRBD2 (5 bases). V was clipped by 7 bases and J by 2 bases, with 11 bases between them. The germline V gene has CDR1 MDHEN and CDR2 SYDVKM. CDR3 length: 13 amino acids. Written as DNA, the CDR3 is TGTGCCAGCAATGCTAGCCCTCAAGAGACCCAGTACTTC. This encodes CASNASPQETQYF.

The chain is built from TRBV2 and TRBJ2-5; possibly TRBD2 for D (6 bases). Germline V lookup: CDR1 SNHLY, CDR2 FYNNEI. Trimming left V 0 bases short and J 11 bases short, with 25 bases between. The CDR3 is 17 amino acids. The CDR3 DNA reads TGTGCCAGCAGTGAAGCGCCTAGACTAGATAGTACTCTGGAGCAGTACTTC. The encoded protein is CASSEAPRLDSTLEQYF.

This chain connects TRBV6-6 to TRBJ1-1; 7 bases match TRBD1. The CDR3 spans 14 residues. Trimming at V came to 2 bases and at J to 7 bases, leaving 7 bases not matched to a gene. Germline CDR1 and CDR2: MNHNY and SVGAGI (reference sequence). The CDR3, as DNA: TGTGCCAGCAGTTACCGACCAGACAGGGATGAAGCTTTCTTT. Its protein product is CASSYRPDRDEAFF.

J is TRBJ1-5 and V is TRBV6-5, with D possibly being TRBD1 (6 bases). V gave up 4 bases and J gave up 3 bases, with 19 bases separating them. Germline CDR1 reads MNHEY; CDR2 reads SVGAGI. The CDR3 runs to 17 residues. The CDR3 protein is CASSSERGQGHNQPQHF. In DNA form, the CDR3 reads TGTGCCAGCAGTTCCGAGAGGGGCCAGGGGCACAATCAGCCCCAGCATTTT.

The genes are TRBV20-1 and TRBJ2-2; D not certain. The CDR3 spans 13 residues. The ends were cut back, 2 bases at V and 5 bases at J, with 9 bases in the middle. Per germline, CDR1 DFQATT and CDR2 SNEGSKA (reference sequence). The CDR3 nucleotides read TGCAGTGCTAGATTTCCCCCAACCGGGGAGCTGTTTTTT. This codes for CSARFPPTGELFF.

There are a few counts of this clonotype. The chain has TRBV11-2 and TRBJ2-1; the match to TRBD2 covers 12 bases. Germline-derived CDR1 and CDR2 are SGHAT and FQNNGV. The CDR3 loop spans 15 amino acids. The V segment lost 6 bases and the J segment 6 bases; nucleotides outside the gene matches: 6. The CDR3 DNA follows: TGTGCCAGCAGTTTCCTAGCGGGGGGGGTCAATGAGCAGTTCTTC. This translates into CASSFLAGGVNEQFF.